This T cell receptor beta chain originates from a study of T-cell reconstitution after alpha-beta-depleted transplantation in children. Comments on this clonotype: The junction shows a germline mismatch at one end, possibly a read error.

Using unique molecular identifiers, the investigators prepared the TCRbeta library. TCRdb reprocessed the PCR reads with MiXCR, giving one entry per CDR3 protein. The repertoire has more than 550,000 distinct CDR3 sequences, about 10% of them found once; the top ten carry less than 5%. CDR1 and CDR2 (germline): SGHTA, FQGTGA. The CDR3 runs to 14 residues. This chain links TRBV7-3 with TRBJ2-1; D is perhaps TRBD1 (8 bases). The sample consisted of PBMCs from the stem cell graft donor, taken from the stem cell graft. This sequence originates from a human donor who donated a stem cell graft to a child with acute myeloid leukemia. The CDR3 here is CAGSHRGGIDRQFF. CDR3 bases: TGTGCCGGCAGCCACAGGGGGGGGATCGACAGGCAGTTCTTC. The whole variable domain, remainder taken from reference TRBV7-3 and TRBJ2-1, is GAGVSQTPSNKVTEKGKYVELRCDPISGHTALYWYRQSLGQGPEFLIYFQGTGAADDSGLPNDRFFAVRPEGSVSTLKIQRTERGDSAVYLCAGSHRGGIDRQFFGPGTRLTVL.